This T cell receptor beta chain was captured in a study of T cell responses to AZD1222 COVID-19 vaccine. Findings and limits, study-wide: Donors skewed white British and female; clonal diversity was possibly underestimated.

The protocol was immunoSEQ multiplex PCR, while the TCRdb copy is restricted to in-frame clones and leaves out a portion. The table shows approximately 120,000 clones, with roughly 90% occurring only once. Concerning this clone itself: What it binds is unknown.

Material: peripheral blood, obtained on day 0 of AZD1222 vaccination. This TCR was sampled from an adult in good health.

CDR3 amino acids: CASSVGLGYTF. CDR3 nucleotides: TGTGCCAGCAGCGTCGGTCTCGGCTACACCTTC. The chain couples TRBV9 to TRBJ1-2; D is undetermined. Germline V gene data show CDR1 as SGDLS and CDR2 as YYNGEE. Trimming pared 2 bases from V and 8 bases from J, leaving 7 bases between. There are 11 residues in the CDR3.